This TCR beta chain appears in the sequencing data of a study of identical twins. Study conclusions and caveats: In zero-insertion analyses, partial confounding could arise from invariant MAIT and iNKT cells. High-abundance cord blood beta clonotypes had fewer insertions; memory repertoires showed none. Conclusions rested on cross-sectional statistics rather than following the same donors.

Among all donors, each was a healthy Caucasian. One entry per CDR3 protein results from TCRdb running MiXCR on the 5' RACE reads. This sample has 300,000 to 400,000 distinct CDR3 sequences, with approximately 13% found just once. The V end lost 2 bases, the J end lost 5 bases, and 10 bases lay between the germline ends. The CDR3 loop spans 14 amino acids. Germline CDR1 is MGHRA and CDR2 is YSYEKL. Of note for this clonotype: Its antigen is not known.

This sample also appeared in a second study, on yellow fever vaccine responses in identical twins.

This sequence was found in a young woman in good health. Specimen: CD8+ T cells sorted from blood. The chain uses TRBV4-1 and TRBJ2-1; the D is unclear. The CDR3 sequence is CASSQRDANNEQFF. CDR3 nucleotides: TGCGCCAGCAGCCAAAGAGACGCAAACAATGAGCAGTTCTTC.